The 32 T cell receptor beta chains presented below share a single source sample, sequenced in a study of blood T cell repertoires in COVID-19. Clones were read by immunoSEQ multiplex PCR, and TCRdb kept only the in-frame ones, dropping some. Here the sample spans about 200,000 clones, 90% to 95% being singletons. Sequencing used peripheral blood. The source is a young man with COVID-19, enrolled during active disease.

J is TRBJ1-2 and V is TRBV6-5, with TRBD1 as a possible D gene (6 bases). The CDR3 is 13 residues long. The V and J ends lost 2 bases and 7 bases respectively, with 11 bases between them. CDR1 and CDR2 (germline): MNHEY, SVGAGI. The CDR3 DNA reads as TGTGCCAGCAGTTACGATGGACAGCTTGGCTACACCTTC. This codes for CASSYDGQLGYTF.

This chain links TRBV10-1 with TRBJ2-3, with 8 bases matching TRBD1. The V gene's germline CDR1 is WNHNN and CDR2 SYGVQD (reference sequence). The CDR3 is made up of 15 amino acids. With 5 bases clipped from V and 3 bases from J, the junction kept 7 bases outside the gene matches. The CDR3 DNA is TGCGCCAGCAGTCAACAGGGGGTGGGTACAGATACGCAGTATTTT. Translation: CASSQQGVGTDTQYF.

This clone was recorded only once. The chain recombines TRBV15 with TRBJ1-5; unclear D gene. Trimming pared 0 bases from V and 5 bases from J, leaving 11 bases between. There are 15 residues in the CDR3. The germline V gene has CDR1 LNHNV and CDR2 YYDKDF (reference sequence). The chain's CDR3 is CATSRDLGRHQPQHF. The CDR3 DNA sequence: TGTGCCACCAGCAGAGATCTGGGCAGGCATCAGCCCCAGCATTTT. Using reference TRBV15 and TRBJ1-5 for the parts outside the CDR3, the full variable domain is DAMVIQNPRYQVTQFGKPVTLSCSQTLNHNVMYWYQQKSSQAPKLLFHYYDKDFNNEADTPDNFQSRRPNTSFCFLDIRSPGLGDTAMYLCATSRDLGRHQPQHFGDGTRLSIL.

The gene calls are TRBV6-6 and TRBJ2-7; D might be TRBD2 (7 bases). The CDR3 is 16 residues long. V lost 0 bases, J lost 2 bases, and 14 bases lay in between. CDR1 and CDR2 (germline): MNHNY, SVGAGI (reference sequence). As DNA, the CDR3 is TGTGCCAGCAGTTACTCGAGTCGGGGGGCAACCTACGAGCAGTACTTC. Protein: CASSYSSRGATYEQYF.

This rearrangement joins TRBV5-4 to TRBJ2-7; TRBD1 is a possible D gene (6 bases). This CDR3 is built from 12 residues. The germline CDR1 and CDR2 sequences are SGHNT and YYREEE (reference sequence). Trimming pared 7 bases from V and 3 bases from J, leaving 11 bases between. The CDR3 DNA follows: TGTGCCAGCCGGGACACCCACTACGAGCAGTACTTC. Its translation is CASRDTHYEQYF.

The chain employs TRBV6-5 and TRBJ2-1; the D gene is possibly TRBD2 (6 bases). Trimming pared 0 bases from V and 10 bases from J, leaving 16 bases between. In germline, CDR1 is MNHEY, CDR2 SVGAGI. The CDR3 runs 15 residues. The chain's CDR3 is CASSYSHFRGYEQFF. CDR3 DNA: TGTGCCAGCAGTTACTCCCACTTCCGGGGGTACGAGCAGTTCTTC.

This clone was recorded once. The rearrangement links TRBV5-4 to TRBJ2-7; D is unresolved. CDR1 and CDR2 (germline): SGHNT, YYREEE (reference sequence). The CDR3 is 15 amino acids. The ends were cut back, 1 base at V and 4 bases at J, with 15 bases in the middle. The CDR3 nucleotides are TGTGCCAGCAGCTTGTCCGGATCGGGTCTATACGAGCAGTACTTC. Translated, it gives CASSLSGSGLYEQYF.

The CDR3 coding sequence is TGTGCCTGGACGGGGACAGGGGCCTACGAGCAGTACTTC. Its protein product is CAWTGTGAYEQYF. The chain couples TRBV30 to TRBJ2-7; 10 positions agree with TRBD1. The CDR3 contains 13 residues. J was trimmed by 2 bases and V by 4 bases; bases with no gene match: 2. Per the germline V gene, CDR1 is GTSNPN and CDR2 is SVGIG (reference sequence).

CDR3 region: CASSWYRVRVDPHF. Written as DNA, the CDR3 is TGTGCCAGCAGCTGGTACAGGGTTAGGGTTGACCCACATTTT. J is TRBJ1-5 and V is TRBV12-1; the DNA was not compared with TRBD1, the D call given in the table. TRBV12-1 is a listed pseudogene. The CDR3 is 14 amino acids.

The chain carries TRBV7-3 and TRBJ2-2; D not resolved. Per germline, CDR1 SGHTA and CDR2 FQGTGA. The V and J ends lost 3 bases and 0 bases respectively, with 5 bases between them. CDR3 length: 14 residues. In DNA form, the CDR3 reads TGTGCCAGCAGCTTTGGCACGAACACCGGGGAGCTGTTTTTT. It is translated as CASSFGTNTGELFF.

The chain joins TRBV3-1 (or the pseudogene TRBV3-2) to TRBJ1-2; TRBD1 aligns across 8 bases. This CDR3 is 14 amino acids long. The ends lost 4 bases at V and 1 base at J; junction bases unmatched: 2. Germline-derived CDR1 and CDR2 are LGHDT and YNNKEL (reference sequence). This CDR3 is CASSPGTGNYGYTF. Written as DNA, the CDR3 is TGTGCCAGCAGCCCGGGGACAGGTAACTATGGCTACACCTTC.

The CDR3 loop reads CASSMGGEGTEAFF. The CDR3 DNA follows: TGTGCCAGTAGTATGGGGGGGGAGGGCACTGAAGCTTTCTTT. The chain uses TRBV19 and TRBJ1-1, with D perhaps TRBD1 (5 bases). Germline values: CDR1 LNHDA, CDR2 SQIVND (reference sequence). V lost 3 bases to trimming and J lost 4 bases, with 12 bases between them. The CDR3 sequence is 14 residues long.

CDR3 sequence: CASSLEAGNTEAFF. The CDR3 region has the DNA TGCGCCAGCAGCTTGGAGGCGGGAAACACTGAAGCTTTCTTT. This chain links TRBV5-1 with TRBJ1-1; the D is unclear. The V gene's germline CDR1 is SGHRS and CDR2 YFSETQ. V gave up 0 bases and J gave up 2 bases, with 8 bases separating them. The CDR3 runs 14 residues.

The chain has TRBV6-5 and TRBJ1-5; 12 nucleotides align to TRBD1. This CDR3 region has 15 residues. Germline V CDR1 and CDR2: MNHEY, SVGAGI. V was clipped by 6 bases and J by 7 bases; unmatched bases: 7. The CDR3 DNA follows: TGTGCCAGCAGAAGGGACAGGGGGCTCGGACAGCCCCAGCATTTT. Protein product: CASRRDRGLGQPQHF.

This chain links TRBV29-1 with TRBJ1-1; D is perhaps TRBD1 (5 bases). The CDR3 has 16 residues. Trimming took 4 bases from V and 7 from J, leaving 25 bases between them. Germline lookup yields CDR1 SQVTM and CDR2 ANQGSEA. CDR3 bases: TGCAGCGTTGGGCACCCGTCAGGGTCTAGGCTGCTTGAAGCTTTCTTT. Its protein product is CSVGHPSGSRLLEAFF.

The rearrangement uses TRBV6-5 and TRBJ1-1; D unresolved. From germline, CDR1 is MNHEY and CDR2 SVGAGI. Trimming cost V 6 bases and J 9 bases, with 11 bases left between them. The CDR3 consists of 11 residues. CDR3 in DNA: TGTGCCAGCAGCCAGGCCCTACAAGCTTTCTTT. It is translated as CASSQALQAFF.

In this sample, this clone turned up once. This chain connects TRBV19 to TRBJ1-5; 7 nucleotides align to TRBD1. The germline gives CDR1 LNHDA, CDR2 SQIVND (reference sequence). Unmatched junction bases numbered 13, after V lost 7 bases and J lost 7 bases. CDR3 length equals 15 residues. The chain's CDR3 is CASIHRQGLGQPQHF. The CDR3 nucleotides are TGTGCCAGTATTCATAGACAGGGTCTAGGCCAGCCCCAGCATTTT.

The rearrangement uses TRBV19 and TRBJ1-5; D is unclear. V gave up 0 bases and J gave up 4 bases, with 4 bases separating them. Looked up from germline, CDR1 is LNHDA and CDR2 is SQIVND (reference sequence). CDR3 length: 13 amino acids. The CDR3 here is CASSIDLNQPQHF. The CDR3 bases are TGTGCCAGTAGTATAGATCTGAATCAGCCCCAGCATTTT. The entire variable domain, with the rest obtained from reference TRBV19 and TRBJ1-5, is as follows: DGGITQSPKYLFRKEGQNVTLSCEQNLNHDAMYWYRQDPGQGLRLIYYSQIVNDFQKGDIAEGYSVSREKKESFPLTVTSAQKNPTAFYLCASSIDLNQPQHFGDGTRLSIL.

This clone has just one count. The chain links TRBV6-1 to TRBJ1-6, with D possibly TRBD1 on 5 matching bases. Trimming removed 0 bases from V and 10 bases from J, with 13 bases in between. The CDR3 is 15 amino acids. The germline V gene has CDR1 MNHNS and CDR2 SASEGT. The CDR3 here is CASSEAPGQGSPLHF. The CDR3 coding sequence is TGTGCCAGCAGTGAAGCGCCAGGGCAGGGATCACCCCTCCACTTT.

This clone occurred once. V gene TRBV4-2 combines with J gene TRBJ2-1; D is perhaps TRBD2 (6 bases). The CDR3 contains 16 residues. From germline, CDR1 is LGHNA and CDR2 YNFKEQ. The germline V and J ends were trimmed by 0 bases and 2 bases, with 11 bases remaining between them. The DNA for the CDR3 is TGTGCCAGCAGCCAAGACTCCGGGGGTACCTACAATGAGCAGTTCTTC. It is translated as CASSQDSGGTYNEQFF.

This chain links TRBV2 with TRBJ1-5; D call uncertain. CDR1 SNHLY and CDR2 FYNNEI come from the germline V gene. V lost 5 bases to trimming and J lost 2 bases, with 13 bases between them. The CDR3 sequence is 15 residues long. CDR3 sequence: CASSPWYGGNQPQHF. The CDR3, as DNA: TGTGCCAGCAGTCCTTGGTACGGAGGCAATCAGCCCCAGCATTTT.

The chain employs TRBV6-5 and TRBJ2-5; 7 bases are shared with TRBD2. CDR3 size: 15 residues. V trimming: 0 bases; J trimming: 5 bases; junction bases outside the gene matches: 6. In germline, CDR1 is MNHEY, CDR2 SVGAGI. CDR3 in amino acids: CASSYSGGGRETQYF. The CDR3 DNA reads as TGTGCCAGCAGTTACTCGGGGGGGGGAAGGGAGACCCAGTACTTC.

Worth noting for this clone: The sample carries other DNA sequences with the same CDR3. The chain employs TRBV5-1 and TRBJ1-4; unclear D gene. From germline, CDR1 is SGHRS and CDR2 YFSETQ. The CDR3 runs to 14 residues. With 1 base removed from V and 4 bases from J, the gap between germline ends came to 8 bases. The CDR3 nucleotides read TGCGCCAGCAGCTTGTCACAGAATAATGAAAAACTGTTTTTT. Amino acid sequence: CASSLSQNNEKLFF.

Here the CDR3 DNA reads TGTGCTAGTGGTTTGGGCAGGGGGGCCGAGCAGTACTTC. It translates to CASGLGRGAEQYF. The chain recombines TRBV12-5 with TRBJ2-7; weak D call: TRBD1 (7 bases). The CDR3 is 13 amino acids. Looked up from germline, CDR1 is LGHNT and CDR2 is FRNRAP. Trimming shortened V by 1 base and J by 6 bases, and 10 bases separated the two germline ends.

V and J are TRBV30 and TRBJ1-1; D possibly corresponds to TRBD1 (5 bases). The germline V gene has CDR1 GTSNPN and CDR2 SVGIG (reference sequence). This CDR3 spans 13 amino acids. V was trimmed by 3 bases and J by 4 bases, leaving 12 bases between them. CDR3 in amino acids: CAWRRTKGTEAFF. DNA of the CDR3: TGTGCCTGGAGGAGGACAAAGGGCACTGAAGCTTTCTTT. Using reference TRBV30 and TRBJ1-1 for the parts outside the CDR3, the full variable domain is SQTIHQWPATLVQPVGSPLSLECTVEGTSNPNLYWYRQAAGRGLQLLFYSVGIGQISSEVPQNLSASRPQDRQFILSSKKLLLSDSGFYLCAWRRTKGTEAFFGQGTRLTVV.

The J gene is TRBJ1-2, the V gene TRBV3-1 (or the pseudogene TRBV3-2), with D unclear. V dropped 0 bases and J dropped 6 bases, with 14 bases sitting between them. This CDR3 is 15 amino acids long. Per the germline V gene, CDR1 is LGHDT and CDR2 is YNNKEL (reference sequence). The DNA of the CDR3 is TGTGCCAGCAGCCAAGATGGGTCGGGAAATCATGGCTACACCTTC. Its translation is CASSQDGSGNHGYTF.

The table lists this clone with a count of one. The chain recombines TRBV12-3 or TRBV12-4 with TRBJ1-2; weak D call: TRBD1 (5 bases). This CDR3 contains 12 residues. V was pared by 3 bases and J by 8 bases, with 10 bases between. The CDR3 protein is CASSFGGGGYTF. CDR3 nucleotide sequence: TGTGCCAGCAGTTTCGGGGGTGGCGGCTACACCTTC.

V gene TRBV7-3 combines with J gene TRBJ2-3; D unclear. Trimming took 1 base from V and 2 from J, leaving 7 bases between them. CDR3 length: 14 amino acids. Germline V CDR1 and CDR2: SGHTA, FQGTGA. The CDR3 nucleotides are TGTGCCAGCAGCTTAAGAGGTTTCACAGATACGCAGTATTTT. Translated: CASSLRGFTDTQYF.

This clone was picked up a small number of times. This rearrangement joins TRBV12-5 to TRBJ1-5; no definite D call. This CDR3 has 16 amino acids. The V end lost 5 bases, the J end lost 0 bases, and 14 bases lay between the germline ends. Germline lookup yields CDR1 LGHNT and CDR2 FRNRAP. Here the CDR3 DNA reads TGTGCTAGTGGTGCGGGCGGCGGATATAGCAATCAGCCCCAGCATTTT. This encodes CASGAGGGYSNQPQHF.

This clone occurred once. The J gene is TRBJ1-2, the V gene TRBV10-2; D not resolved. The V and J ends lost 3 bases and 4 bases respectively, with 12 bases between them. This CDR3 is built from 14 residues. CDR1 is WSHSY and CDR2 is SAAADI in the germline V gene. In DNA form, the CDR3 reads TGCGCCAGCAGTGAAAAGGCTCGGAGCTATGGCTACACCTTC. Its protein is CASSEKARSYGYTF.

The chain combines TRBV3-1 (or the pseudogene TRBV3-2) with TRBJ2-1; 7 bases fit TRBD1. The germline CDR1 and CDR2 sequences are LGHDT and YNNKEL (reference sequence). The CDR3 is 14 amino acids. After removal of 3 bases from V and 5 bases from J, the junction contained 4 bases not matched to a gene. The CDR3 is CASSHEGANNEQFF. The CDR3 DNA follows: TGTGCCAGCAGCCACGAGGGGGCGAACAATGAGCAGTTCTTC.

The chain combines TRBV5-6 with TRBJ2-1, with a possible D match to TRBD1 (5 bases). V was cut by 2 bases and J by 8 bases, with 17 bases left in between. Germline CDR1 and CDR2: SGHDT and YYEEEE. CDR3 size: 15 residues. This CDR3 reads CASSFAPGSSDEQFF. The CDR3 region has the DNA TGTGCCAGCAGCTTTGCGCCAGGGTCAAGCGATGAGCAGTTCTTC.